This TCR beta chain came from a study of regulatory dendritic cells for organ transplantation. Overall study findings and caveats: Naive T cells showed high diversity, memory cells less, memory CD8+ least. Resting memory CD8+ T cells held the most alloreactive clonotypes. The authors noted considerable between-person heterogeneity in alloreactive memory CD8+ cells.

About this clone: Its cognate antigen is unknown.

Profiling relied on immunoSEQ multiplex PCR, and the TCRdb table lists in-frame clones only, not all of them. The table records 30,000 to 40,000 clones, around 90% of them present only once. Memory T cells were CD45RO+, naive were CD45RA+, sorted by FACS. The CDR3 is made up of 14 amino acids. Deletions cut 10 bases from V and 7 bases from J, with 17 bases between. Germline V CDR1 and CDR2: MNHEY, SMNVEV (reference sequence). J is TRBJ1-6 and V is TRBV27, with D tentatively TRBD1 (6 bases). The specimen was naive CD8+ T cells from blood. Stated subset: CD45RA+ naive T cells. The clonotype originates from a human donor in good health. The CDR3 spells CATRGGLDNSPLHF. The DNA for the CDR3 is TGTGCCACCCGAGGGGGGTTGGACAATTCACCCCTCCACTTT.